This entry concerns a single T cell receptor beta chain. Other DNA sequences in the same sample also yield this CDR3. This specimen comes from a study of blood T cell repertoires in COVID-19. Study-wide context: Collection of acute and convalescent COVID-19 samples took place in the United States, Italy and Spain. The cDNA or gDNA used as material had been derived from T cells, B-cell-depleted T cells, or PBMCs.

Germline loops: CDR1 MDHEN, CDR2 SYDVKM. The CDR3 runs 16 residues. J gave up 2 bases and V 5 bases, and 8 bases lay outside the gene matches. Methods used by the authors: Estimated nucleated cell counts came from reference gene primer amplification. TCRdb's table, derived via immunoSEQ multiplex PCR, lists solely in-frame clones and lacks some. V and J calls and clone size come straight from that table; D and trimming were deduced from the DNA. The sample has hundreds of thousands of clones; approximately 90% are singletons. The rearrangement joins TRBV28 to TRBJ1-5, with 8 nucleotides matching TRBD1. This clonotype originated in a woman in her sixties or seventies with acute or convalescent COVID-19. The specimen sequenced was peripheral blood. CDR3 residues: CASSPHTGGGNQPQHF. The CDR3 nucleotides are TGTGCCAGCAGTCCTCATACAGGGGGAGGCAATCAGCCCCAGCATTTT. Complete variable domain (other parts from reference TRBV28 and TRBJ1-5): DVKVTQSSRYLVKRTGEKVFLECVQDMDHENMFWYRQDPGLGLRLIYFSYDVKMKEKGDIPEGYSVSREKKERFSLILESASTNQTSMYLCASSPHTGGGNQPQHFGDGTRLSIL.